This entry describes one TCR beta chain. Its antigen is still unknown. The data were obtained in a study of shared clonotypes between healthy human individuals. Study-level points and caveats: Clonotype sharing among donors was expected to depend on sequencing depth. Sample collection involved blood only; tissue repertoires are likely different.

Genomic DNA from each subset was divided evenly over several immunoSEQ plates. Ten immunoSEQ deep assay plates held the unsorted PBMC DNA. Profiling relied on immunoSEQ multiplex PCR, and the TCRdb table lists in-frame clones only, not all of them. The sample records about 480,000 clones, approximately 85% being singletons. The germline CDR1 and CDR2 sequences are GTSNPN and SVGIG (reference sequence). This CDR3 is built from 16 residues. V lost 2 bases to trimming and J lost 1 base; unmatched junction nucleotides: 6. V gene TRBV30 combines with J gene TRBJ2-2, with 8 positions matching TRBD2. The TCR comes from a woman aged 35 to 49 in good health. Some clones in this sample may be carry-over from other donors' samples. The specimen was PBMCs. CDR3 sequence (DNA): TGTGCCTGGAGTTCAGCCGGGACTAGGAACACCGGGGAGCTGTTTTTT. Translated: CAWSSAGTRNTGELFF.